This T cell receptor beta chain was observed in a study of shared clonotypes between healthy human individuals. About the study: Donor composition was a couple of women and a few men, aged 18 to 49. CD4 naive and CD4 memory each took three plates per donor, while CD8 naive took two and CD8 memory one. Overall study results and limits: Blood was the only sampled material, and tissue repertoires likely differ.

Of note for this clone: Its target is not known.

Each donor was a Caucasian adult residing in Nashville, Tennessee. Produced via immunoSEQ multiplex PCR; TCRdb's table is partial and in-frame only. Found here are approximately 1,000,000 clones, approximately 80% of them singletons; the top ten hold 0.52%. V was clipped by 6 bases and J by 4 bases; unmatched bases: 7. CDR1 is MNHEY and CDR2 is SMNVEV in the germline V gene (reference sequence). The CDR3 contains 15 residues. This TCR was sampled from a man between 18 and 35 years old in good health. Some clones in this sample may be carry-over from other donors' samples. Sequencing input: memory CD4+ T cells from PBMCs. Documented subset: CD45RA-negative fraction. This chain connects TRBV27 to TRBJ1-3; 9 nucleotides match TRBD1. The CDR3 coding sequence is TGTGCCAGCAGAAAAGGGACAGGGTTGGGAAACACCATATATTTT. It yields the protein CASRKGTGLGNTIYF.